The clone carrying this TCR beta chain was recorded many times. No antigen is known for it. This sample stems from a study of T cell repertoires in cytomegalovirus infection. TCRdb ran MiXCR on the reads and lists one entry per CDR3 protein. The sample yields around 540,000 distinct CDR3 sequences, 30% to 40% seen once. Between the trimmed V and J ends, which lost 5 bases and 5 bases, there was a span of 9 bases. Germline V lookup: CDR1 SGHTA, CDR2 FQGNSA. The CDR3 extends over 13 amino acids. Sequencing used cultured PBMCs, obtained from culture after CMV antigen stimulation. The V gene is TRBV7-2, the J gene TRBJ1-4; TRBD1 is a possible D gene (6 bases). The receptor was isolated from a human donor in good health (CMV status not recorded). Some clones in this sample may be carry-over from other donors' samples. The CDR3 bases are TGTGCCAGCAGCCGTGGACAGAATGAAAAACTGTTTTTT. Translating it yields CASSRGQNEKLFF.